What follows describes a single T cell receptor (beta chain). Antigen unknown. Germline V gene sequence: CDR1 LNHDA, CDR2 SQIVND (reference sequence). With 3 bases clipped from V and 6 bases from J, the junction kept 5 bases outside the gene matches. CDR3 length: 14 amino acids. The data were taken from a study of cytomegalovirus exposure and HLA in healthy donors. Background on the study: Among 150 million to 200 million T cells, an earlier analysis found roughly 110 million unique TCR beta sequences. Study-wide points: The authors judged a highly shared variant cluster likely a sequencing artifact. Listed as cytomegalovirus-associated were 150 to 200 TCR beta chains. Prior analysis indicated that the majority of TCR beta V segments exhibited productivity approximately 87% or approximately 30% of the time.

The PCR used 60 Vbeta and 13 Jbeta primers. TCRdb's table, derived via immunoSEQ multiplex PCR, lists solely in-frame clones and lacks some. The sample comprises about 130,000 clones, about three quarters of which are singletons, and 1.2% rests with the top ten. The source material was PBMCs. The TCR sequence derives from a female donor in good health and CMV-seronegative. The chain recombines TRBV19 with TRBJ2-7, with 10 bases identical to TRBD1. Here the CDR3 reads CASSIRQGASEQYF. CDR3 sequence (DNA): TGTGCCAGTAGTATCAGACAGGGGGCTTCCGAGCAGTACTTC.